The TCR beta chain described here comes from a study of T cell changes during pregnancy in multiple sclerosis. Here immunoSEQ multiplex PCR was the method, and the copy in TCRdb shows in-frame clones only, minus some. The sample lists nearly 40,000 clones, roughly 92% occurring once. Germline V CDR1 and CDR2: SQVTM, ANQGSEA. The CDR3 is made up of 15 amino acids. Trimming took 1 base from V and 3 from J; bases not matched to a gene: 6. Material: CD4+ T cells from peripheral blood mononuclear cells, obtained before pregnancy. V is TRBV29-1 and J is TRBJ2-3; 8 nucleotides align to TRBD1. This TCR came from a female donor with multiple sclerosis, enrolled in a pregnancy study. CDR3 sequence reads: CSVEATGVGTDTQYF. Here the CDR3 DNA reads TGCAGCGTTGAAGCGACAGGGGTGGGAACAGATACGCAGTATTTT.